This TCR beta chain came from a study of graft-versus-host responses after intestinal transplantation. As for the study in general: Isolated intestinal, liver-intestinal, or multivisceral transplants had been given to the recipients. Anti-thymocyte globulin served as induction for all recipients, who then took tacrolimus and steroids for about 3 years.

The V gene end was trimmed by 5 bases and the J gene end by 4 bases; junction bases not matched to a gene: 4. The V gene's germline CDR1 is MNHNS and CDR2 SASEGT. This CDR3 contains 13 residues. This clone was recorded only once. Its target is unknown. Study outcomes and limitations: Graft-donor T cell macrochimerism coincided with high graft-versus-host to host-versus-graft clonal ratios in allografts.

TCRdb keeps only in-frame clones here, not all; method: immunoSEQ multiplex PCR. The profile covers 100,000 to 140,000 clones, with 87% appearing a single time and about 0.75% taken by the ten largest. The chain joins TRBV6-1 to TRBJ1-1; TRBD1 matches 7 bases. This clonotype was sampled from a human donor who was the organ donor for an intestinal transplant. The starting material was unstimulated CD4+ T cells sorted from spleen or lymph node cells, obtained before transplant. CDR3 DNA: TGTGCCAGCAGTCAGACAGGGTTCACTGAAGCTTTCTTT. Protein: CASSQTGFTEAFF.